This T cell receptor (beta chain) was captured in a study of T cell responses to AZD1222 COVID-19 vaccine. Overall study results and limits: Mapped onto spike, vaccine-associated CD4 TCRs spanned it and were dominant at 160-218 and 743-854. In a largely white British group with more females than males, clonal diversity was possibly underestimated. Spike-specific TCR depth and breadth grew after two AZD1222 doses.

Some clones are missing from TCRdb's copy, which holds only in-frame ones; the method was immunoSEQ multiplex PCR. The table records approximately 190,000 clones, 80% to 90% of them present only once. As regards this clone: Its cognate antigen is unknown.

This receptor was identified in an adult in good health. Specimen: peripheral blood, collected on day 0 of MenACWY control vaccination.

CDR3 protein: CATSAQGGQPQHF. CDR3 in DNA: TGTGCCACCAGTGCCCAGGGAGGTCAGCCCCAGCATTTT. The chain couples TRBV24-1 to TRBJ1-5; a weak D match, TRBD1 (5 bases). The V and J ends lost 5 bases and 6 bases respectively, with 10 bases between them. The CDR3 covers 13 residues. The germline V gene has CDR1 KGHDR and CDR2 SFDVKD.